This T cell receptor beta chain was sequenced for a study of blood T cell repertoires in COVID-19. The CDR3 runs to 13 residues. Germline trimming cut 6 bases from V and 6 bases from J; bases unmatched to any gene: 7. The germline CDR1 and CDR2 sequences are DFQATT and SNEGSKA (reference sequence). Using immunoSEQ multiplex PCR, the repertoire was profiled, and TCRdb retains in-frame clones only, with some absent. The sample contains about 210,000 clones, around 80% of which appear only once. Sequencing was performed on peripheral blood. The chain recombines TRBV20-1 with TRBJ2-5; 10 nucleotides line up with TRBD2. This clonotype was obtained from a man aged 50 to 59 with active or convalescent COVID-19. The CDR3, as DNA: TGCAGTGCCAGTCTAGCGGGGGTGCAGACCCAGTACTTC. This sequence encodes CSASLAGVQTQYF.